These 25 T cell receptor beta chains share one sample of origin, sequenced in a study of OX40 agonist ivuxolimab in advanced cancers. The assay was immunoSEQ multiplex PCR, and TCRdb's table has in-frame clones only and misses some. The sample lists more than 75,000 clones, over 75% occurring once. The specimen was CD4+ or CD8+ T cells sorted from blood, collected in a trial of the OX40 agonist ivuxolimab. These TCRs come from an adult with an advanced solid tumor such as melanoma, head and neck, liver or kidney cancer.

The V gene is TRBV27, the J gene TRBJ2-1; TRBD1 matches 12 bases. The CDR3 spans 14 residues. Trimming at V came to 4 bases and at J to 9 bases, leaving 4 bases not matched to a gene. Germline CDR1 and CDR2: MNHEY and SMNVEV (reference sequence). This CDR3 is CASSWGQGASEQFF. Written as DNA, the CDR3 is TGTGCCAGCAGTTGGGGACAGGGGGCTAGTGAGCAGTTCTTC.

The chain couples TRBV21-1 to TRBJ2-5; the table's D call, TRBD1, has no DNA check behind it. TRBV21-1 is a listed pseudogene. The CDR3 sequence is 13 residues long. CDR3 protein: CASSNPRLETQYF. As DNA, the CDR3 is TGTGCCAGCAGCAATCCCAGGTTAGAGACCCAGTACTTC.

This clone is a singleton in its sample. The chain couples TRBV28 to TRBJ2-3; possibly TRBD1 for D (6 bases). Germline V gives CDR1 MDHEN, CDR2 SYDVKM. Between the trimmed V and J ends, which lost 5 bases and 2 bases, there was a span of 14 bases. The CDR3 has 15 residues. The DNA for the CDR3 is TGTGCCAGCAGTCCCAGGGGCGAGCACACAGATACGCAGTATTTT. Translating it yields CASSPRGEHTDTQYF.

The rearrangement uses TRBV6-5 and TRBJ2-3, with a possible D match to TRBD2 (5 bases). V lost 5 bases, J lost 0 bases, and 9 bases lay in between. Looked up from germline, CDR1 is MNHEY and CDR2 is SVGAGI. The CDR3 has 14 residues. This CDR3 is CASSPGFSTDTQYF. CDR3 coding DNA: TGTGCCAGCAGTCCGGGGTTTAGCACAGATACGCAGTATTTT.

The CDR3 loop is CASSDGRGTRGYTF. The DNA of the CDR3 is TGTGCCAGCAGTGATGGCAGGGGAACGAGGGGCTACACCTTC. The chain combines TRBV25-1 with TRBJ1-2, with D tentatively TRBD1 (6 bases). Germline lookup yields CDR1 MGHDK and CDR2 SYGVNS. The CDR3 has 14 amino acids. Trimming took 3 bases from V and 8 from J, leaving 16 bases between them.

The chain joins TRBV6-6 to TRBJ1-1; tentative D call: TRBD1 (5 bases). Trimming took off 2 bases at V and 6 bases at J, with 7 bases between the two ends. The CDR3 length is 12 residues. Per the germline V gene, CDR1 is MNHNY and CDR2 is SVGAGI (reference sequence). CDR3 region: CASSYIGAEAFF. Here the CDR3 DNA reads TGTGCCAGCAGTTACATAGGGGCTGAAGCTTTCTTT.

The chain joins TRBV10-1 to TRBJ2-5, with D unclear. Germline V gene lookup returns CDR1 WNHNN and CDR2 SYGVQD (reference sequence). The CDR3 runs 13 residues. V was cut by 2 bases and J by 7 bases, with 11 bases left in between. Here the CDR3 DNA reads TGCGCCAGCAGTGAGAGTCCCCTTGGGACCCAGTACTTC. As protein: CASSESPLGTQYF.

As concerns this clone: An end of the junction differs from the germline gene, which may be a read error. The rearrangement uses TRBV2 and TRBJ1-5, with 9 bases aligning to TRBD1. The CDR3 runs 11 residues. The germline gives CDR1 SNHLY, CDR2 FYNNEI. The CDR3, as DNA: TGTGCCAGCAGTCGGGACAGGGTTTGGAATTTT. It is translated as CASSRDRVWNF.

This clone was counted between two and nine times. The V gene is TRBV5-1, the J gene TRBJ2-3; TRBD1 aligns across 7 bases. Germline V CDR1 and CDR2: SGHRS, YFSETQ. The CDR3 runs 14 residues. Trimming cost V 4 bases and J 2 bases; bases outside gene matches: 4. DNA of the CDR3: TGCGCCAGCAGCCAGGGACAGCTCACAGATACGCAGTATTTT. Amino acids: CASSQGQLTDTQYF.

This clone came up once. The V gene is TRBV5-1, the J gene TRBJ2-5; TRBD2 matches 11 bases. Germline CDR1 is SGHRS and CDR2 is YFSETQ. CDR3 length equals 15 residues. J lost 5 bases, V lost 0 bases, and 3 bases had no gene match. This CDR3 is CASSLVAGGGETQYF. CDR3 DNA: TGCGCCAGCAGCTTGGTAGCGGGAGGGGGTGAGACCCAGTACTTC.

The chain links TRBV6-6 to TRBJ1-2, with 8 bases fitting TRBD1. Germline V CDR1 and CDR2: MNHNY, SVGAGI (reference sequence). V lost 0 bases, J lost 3 bases, and 6 bases stayed unmatched. There are 16 residues in the CDR3. The CDR3 DNA reads TGTGCCAGCAGTTACTCCCGGACAGGGTGGGACTATGGCTACACCTTC. This gives the protein CASSYSRTGWDYGYTF.

The V gene is TRBV7-2, the J gene TRBJ2-7; no clear D. Germline assignment: CDR1 SGHTA and CDR2 FQGNSA. The CDR3 sequence is 14 residues long. Between the trimmed V and J ends, which lost 0 bases and 6 bases, there was a span of 12 bases. CDR3 coding DNA: TGTGCCAGCAGCTTAGCGCTCCCGGCGGCCGAGCAGTACTTC. This sequence encodes CASSLALPAAEQYF.

The chain uses TRBV28 and TRBJ2-5; 7 nucleotides line up with TRBD1. J was trimmed by 5 bases and V by 6 bases; bases with no gene match: 9. The CDR3 covers 14 residues. Looked up from germline, CDR1 is MDHEN and CDR2 is SYDVKM. The CDR3 loop reads CASSPLTGRETQYF. In DNA, the CDR3 is TGTGCCAGCAGCCCTTTGACAGGGCGGGAGACCCAGTACTTC. Together with reference TRBV28 and TRBJ2-5, the CDR3 gives the full variable domain: DVKVTQSSRYLVKRTGEKVFLECVQDMDHENMFWYRQDPGLGLRLIYFSYDVKMKEKGDIPEGYSVSREKKERFSLILESASTNQTSMYLCASSPLTGRETQYFGPGTRLLVL.

This rearrangement joins TRBV2 to TRBJ2-3; 8 nucleotides align to TRBD2. In germline, CDR1 is SNHLY, CDR2 FYNNEI. V shed 8 bases, J shed 2 bases, and the junction held 12 bases outside the gene matches. The CDR3 runs 16 residues. The CDR3, as DNA: TGTGCCAGCGAAGGTTTGGCGGGGGGCCTCACAGATACGCAGTATTTT. Residues: CASEGLAGGLTDTQYF.

The J gene is TRBJ1-2, the V gene TRBV5-1; 10 bases fit TRBD1. The V and J ends lost 4 bases and 7 bases, in that order; junction bases with no gene match: 10. This CDR3 has 15 residues. CDR1 is SGHRS, CDR2 YFSETQ, per germline. CDR3 DNA sequence: TGCGCCAGCAGCCCTATGTGGGGGACAGGGGCTGGCTACACCTTC. Protein: CASSPMWGTGAGYTF.

The chain is built from TRBV6-5 and TRBJ2-7, with 12 bases aligning to TRBD1. Germline CDR1 and CDR2: MNHEY and SVGAGI. The CDR3 sequence is 14 residues long. With 5 bases clipped from V and 12 bases from J, the junction kept 11 bases outside the gene matches. The CDR3 sequence is CASSAGQGALSLYF. The CDR3 DNA is TGTGCCAGCAGTGCGGGACAGGGGGCGCTTAGTCTGTACTTC.

This rearrangement joins TRBV4-2 to TRBJ2-1, with TRBD2 matching over 11 bases. V shed 3 bases, J shed 0 bases, and the junction held 13 bases outside the gene matches. Germline V CDR1 and CDR2: LGHNA, YNFKEQ. CDR3 length: 20 amino acids. CDR3 residues: CASSHTRTSGFGSSYNEQFF. CDR3 DNA: TGTGCCAGCAGCCACACTCGGACTAGCGGGTTCGGGAGCTCCTACAATGAGCAGTTCTTC.

V gene TRBV19 combines with J gene TRBJ1-2; D remains unclear. Germline loops: CDR1 LNHDA, CDR2 SQIVND (reference sequence). Trimming removed 1 base from V and 4 bases from J, with 13 bases in between. This CDR3 region has 15 residues. The CDR3 coding sequence is TGTGCCAGTAGTATAGCTCTCCAGCTAATCTATGGCTACACCTTC. Amino acids: CASSIALQLIYGYTF.

This chain joins TRBV12-5 and TRBJ2-1; 11 bases line up with TRBD2. This CDR3 has 15 amino acids. Germline V gene data show CDR1 as LGHNT and CDR2 as FRNRAP. V gave up 8 bases and J gave up 6 bases; unmatched junction bases: 9. This CDR3 is CASRAGTSGFNEQFF. CDR3 in DNA: TGTGCTAGTCGGGCCGGGACTAGCGGATTCAATGAGCAGTTCTTC.

The chain has TRBV9 and TRBJ2-7; D is possibly TRBD1 or TRBD2 (5 bases each). Germline V gene data show CDR1 as SGDLS and CDR2 as YYNGEE. This CDR3 region has 14 residues. The V end lost 3 bases, the J end lost 0 bases, and 10 bases lay between the germline ends. The CDR3 coding sequence is TGTGCCAGCAGCGGGGACGTTAACTCCTACGAGCAGTACTTC. This codes for CASSGDVNSYEQYF.

This clone was seen only a few times. The chain combines TRBV4-3 with TRBJ2-7; a possible D gene is TRBD2 (6 bases). Germline V lookup: CDR1 LGHNA, CDR2 YSLEER. The CDR3 sequence is 15 residues long. V lost 5 bases to trimming and J lost 1 base, with 15 bases between them. CDR3 loop: CASSGTGDPSYEQYF. CDR3 nucleotides: TGCGCCAGCAGCGGAACGGGGGACCCATCCTACGAGCAGTACTTC.

The V and J genes are TRBV30 and TRBJ2-2, with unresolved D. V shed 4 bases and J shed 0 bases, with 9 bases lying between them. Germline-derived CDR1 and CDR2 are GTSNPN and SVGIG (reference sequence). This CDR3 comprises 14 residues. The CDR3 loop is CAWKHSTNTGELFF. For the CDR3, the DNA is TGTGCCTGGAAACACTCAACGAACACCGGGGAGCTGTTTTTT.

This chain uses TRBV19 with TRBJ1-4, with D possibly being TRBD1 (5 bases). V shed 7 bases and J shed 7 bases, with 19 bases lying between them. The CDR3 totals 15 residues. CDR1 and CDR2 (germline): LNHDA, SQIVND (reference sequence). In nucleotides, the CDR3 is TGTGCCAGTACCCCTCCCGACAGCGAGGCTGAAAAACTGTTTTTT. Translating it yields CASTPPDSEAEKLFF.

The chain couples TRBV7-3 to TRBJ1-1, with D unclear. The CDR3 totals 14 residues. The V gene lost 2 bases and the J gene lost 1 base, with 8 bases spanning the gap. Germline V gene lookup returns CDR1 SGHTA and CDR2 FQGTGA. CDR3 sequence: CASSLGRANTEAFF. The CDR3 region has the DNA TGTGCCAGCAGCTTAGGACGGGCGAACACTGAAGCTTTCTTT. Variable domain in full (rest from reference TRBV7-3 and TRBJ1-1): GAGVSQTPSNKVTEKGKYVELRCDPISGHTALYWYRQSLGQGPEFLIYFQGTGAADDSGLPNDRFFAVRPEGSVSTLKIQRTERGDSAVYLCASSLGRANTEAFFGQGTRLTVV.

The chain joins TRBV15 to TRBJ2-7; unclear D gene. Trimming removed 1 base at V and 5 bases at J, with 9 bases between. This CDR3 is built from 13 residues. Germline loops: CDR1 LNHNV, CDR2 YYDKDF (reference sequence). DNA of the CDR3: TGTGCCACCAGCAGAGTTATTAGGGACGAGCAGTACTTC. It specifies CATSRVIRDEQYF.